What follows are 13 T cell receptor beta chains derived from one specimen sequenced in a study of blood T cell repertoires in COVID-19 (dated by TCRdb to 2018 to 2021). Receptors were amplified or captured by the immunoSEQ multiplex PCR assay. Entries here come from immuneACCESS through TCRdb and include only in-frame sequences with V and J called. Some clones fail to appear in such tables; in the studies checked, an unresolved V gene covers under half of the shortfall, and the cause of the remainder is unknown. Here the sample has 490,000 or so clones; approximately 91% occur a single time. The top ten hold under 9.5% of the sample. The sample taken for sequencing was PBMCs or T cells enriched from blood (not recorded which). The receptor source for this set is a woman aged 55-75 years who had recovered from COVID-19.

In this sample, this clone turned up once. This chain connects TRBV9 to TRBJ1-3; tentatively, D is TRBD1 (5 bases). The V end was cut by 0 bases, the J end by 4 bases, with 11 bases between. CDR1 SGDLS and CDR2 YYNGEE come from the germline V gene. The CDR3 has 15 residues. The CDR3 region is CASSVDGQGGNTIYF. The CDR3 DNA follows: TGTGCCAGCAGCGTAGACGGGCAGGGAGGAAACACCATATATTTT.

This chain connects TRBV7-2 to TRBJ1-1; D ambiguous. The CDR3 contains 14 residues. V was shortened by 4 bases and J by 4 bases, with 13 bases between the two germline ends. The germline gives CDR1 SGHTA, CDR2 FQGNSA. CDR3 coding DNA: TGTGCCAGCAGCTCGGGGTTAGTAGGCACTGAAGCTTTCTTT. It is translated as CASSSGLVGTEAFF. The entire variable domain, with the rest obtained from reference TRBV7-2 and TRBJ1-1, is as follows: GAGVSQSPSNKVTEKGKDVELRCDPISGHTALYWYRQSLGQGLEFLIYFQGNSAPDKSGLPSDRFSAERTGGSVSTLTIQRTQQEDSAVYLCASSSGLVGTEAFFGQGTRLTVV.

Worth noting for this clone: The junction departs from germline at one end; a sequencing error may be responsible. The chain combines TRBV9 with TRBJ1-5, with D maybe TRBD1 (6 bases). Germline CDR1 SGDLS, CDR2 YYNGEE. The CDR3 extends over 15 amino acids. The CDR3 sequence: CASSVAGDHNQPQHF. The CDR3 bases are TGTGCCAGCAGTGTAGCAGGGGATCACAATCAGCCCCAGCATTTT.

The CDR3 DNA reads TGTGCCAGCAGTTACCCGGCAGGGGGAAGATATAGCAATCAGCCCCAGCATTTT. Its translation is CASSYPAGGRYSNQPQHF. The J gene is TRBJ1-5, the V gene TRBV6-7, with TRBD1 matching over 7 bases. TRBV6-7 belongs to the ORF category, with a function that is uncertain. V lost 2 bases to trimming and J lost 0 bases; unmatched junction nucleotides: 10. The CDR3 runs to 18 residues.

CDR3 nucleotides: TGTGCCAGCGTGGAACAGGGGGCGGAGGGAGAAAAACTGTTTTTT. Amino acid sequence: CASVEQGAEGEKLFF. The V call is TRBV2, the J call TRBJ1-4, with 9 bases identical to TRBD1. The CDR3 runs 15 residues. With V trimmed by 8 bases and J by 8 bases, 12 bases remained unmatched. The V gene's germline CDR1 is SNHLY and CDR2 FYNNEI.

The gene calls are TRBV6-1 and TRBJ2-7, with 15 positions matching TRBD2. The germline V gene has CDR1 MNHNS and CDR2 SASEGT. V dropped 2 bases and J dropped 5; count of bases not matched to a gene: 4. The CDR3 loop spans 16 amino acids. CDR3 loop: CASSEYGTSGGNEQYV. The CDR3, as DNA: TGTGCCAGCAGTGAATATGGGACTAGCGGGGGGAACGAGCAGTACGTC.

This clone was detected only a few times. This chain connects TRBV7-6 to TRBJ2-7; D uncertain. The V end lost 3 bases, the J end lost 3 bases, and 15 bases lay between the germline ends. Germline V lookup: CDR1 SGHVS, CDR2 FNYEAQ. This CDR3 spans 15 amino acids. The CDR3 is CASSFPQAGYYEQYF. The DNA for the CDR3 is TGTGCCAGCAGCTTCCCGCAGGCCGGCTACTACGAGCAGTACTTC.

This chain uses TRBV5-1 with TRBJ1-2; maybe TRBD1 (5 bases). The CDR3 has 16 residues. Germline loops: CDR1 SGHRS, CDR2 YFSETQ. V dropped 4 bases and J dropped 4 bases, with 20 bases sitting between them. The CDR3 is CASSALGGPSSYGYTF. Here the CDR3 DNA reads TGCGCCAGCAGCGCCCTCGGGGGTCCCTCGTCCTATGGCTACACCTTC.

Here the CDR3 DNA reads TGTGCCAGCTCCCCTCGACTGCTAGATACGCAGTATTTT. It encodes CASSPRLLDTQYF. This sequence joins TRBV18 and TRBJ2-3; the D is unclear. Germline values: CDR1 KGHSH, CDR2 LQKENI. V was shortened by 6 bases and J by 5 bases, with 12 bases between the two germline ends. CDR3 length: 13 amino acids.

CDR3 nucleotide sequence: TGTGCCAGCAGTTCCCGACTAGCGGGGGGCCCCAACCTTTTGCGGGATAGCACAGATACGCAGTATTTT. Translation gives CASSSRLAGGPNLLRDSTDTQYF. V is TRBV27 and J is TRBJ2-3; 13 nucleotides match TRBD2. CDR1 is MNHEY, CDR2 SMNVEV, per germline (reference sequence). V shed 4 bases and J 0 bases; nucleotides not matched to a gene: 22. CDR3 length: 23 amino acids.

The chain is built from TRBV11-3 and TRBJ1-1; D perhaps matches TRBD1 (5 bases). The CDR3 covers 12 residues. V was trimmed by 4 bases and J by 7 bases, leaving 10 bases between them. The germline V gene encodes CDR1 SGHNT and CDR2 YENEEA. CDR3 sequence (DNA): TGTGCCAGCAGCTACTGGGGCGGTGAAGCTTTCTTT. Its protein is CASSYWGGEAFF.

This rearrangement joins TRBV24-1 to TRBJ1-2, with TRBD1 matching 8 bases. The length of the CDR3 is 13 residues. The V gene's germline CDR1 is KGHDR and CDR2 SFDVKD. The J segment lost 4 bases and the V segment lost 4 bases, leaving 1 base of the junction unmatched. The CDR3 loop reads CATSETGAYGYTF. The CDR3 DNA reads TGTGCCACCAGTGAGACAGGGGCCTATGGCTACACCTTC.

The J gene is TRBJ2-7, the V gene TRBV12-5, with TRBD1 matching 7 bases. The CDR3 contains 13 residues. Germline assignment: CDR1 LGHNT and CDR2 FRNRAP. J lost 3 bases, V lost 7 bases, and 6 bases had no gene match. CDR3 residues: CASAGTVYYEQYF. CDR3 DNA sequence: TGTGCTAGTGCTGGGACAGTTTACTACGAGCAGTACTTC.